A selection of T cell receptor beta chains follows, all from one sample in a study of blood T cell repertoires in COVID-19. Assay: immunoSEQ multiplex PCR; the TCRdb copy retains only in-frame clones and omits some. The table lists 150,000 to 200,000 clones, around 86% of them singletons, with over 0.85% in the top ten. Material: peripheral blood. The receptors derive from a man younger than 35 with acute or convalescent COVID-19. The CDR3 runs from the conserved cysteine through the conserved F or W. D genes are given only for firm matches. Part of the rows lack a size; the others show once, few, many or a class for expanded clones.

clone size	J gene	D gene	V gene	CDR3 DNA	CDR3 protein
NA	TRBJ1-1	NA	TRBV12-3/TRBV12-4	TGTGCCAGCTCCTGGAACACTGAAGCTTTCTTT	CASSWNTEAFF
NA	TRBJ1-5	NA	TRBV2	TGTGCCAGCAGTGAAGGTTTAAGGTATCGTCGGAGGGGCCCTAATCAGCCCCAGCATTTT	CASSEGLRYRRRGPNQPQHF
NA	TRBJ2-3	TRBD2	TRBV18	TGTGCCAGCTCACCGGTTCGGACTAGCGCCCACAGCGATACGCAGTATTTT	CASSPVRTSAHSDTQYF
NA	TRBJ1-2	NA	TRBV19	TGTGCCAGTAGTATCGGACAGTATGGCTACACCTTC	CASSIGQYGYTF
NA	TRBJ2-3	TRBD2	TRBV6-1	TGTGCCAGCAGTGCACAGCGGGGGGGCCGGGGCACAGATACGCAGTATTTT	CASSAQRGGRGTDTQYF
few	TRBJ1-2	NA	TRBV19	TGTGCCACTAAGACAGTGGGCGACTATGGCTACACCTTC	CATKTVGDYGYTF
NA	TRBJ2-1	NA	TRBV10-2	TGCGCCAGCAGTGAGTACAGCTACAATGAGCAGTTCTTC	CASSEYSYNEQFF
NA	TRBJ2-3	NA	TRBV7-3	TGTGCCAGCAGCTTGGCCAGAGGGAACACAGATACGCAGTATTTT	CASSLARGNTDTQYF
NA	TRBJ2-3	NA	TRBV19	TGTGCCAGTAGTATATGGGCCCCAGGGTCAACAGATACGCAGTATTTT	CASSIWAPGSTDTQYF
NA	TRBJ2-1	NA	TRBV6-6	TGTGCCAGCAGAACCGATGGCAGCTCCTACAATGAGCAGTTCTTC	CASRTDGSSYNEQFF
NA	TRBJ1-1	NA	TRBV11-1	TGTGCCCCCCCGGAGGGATGGGAAACTGAAGCTTTCTTT	CAPPEGWETEAFF
few	TRBJ1-4	NA	TRBV5-4	TGTGCCAGCAGTCCGGTGGGGCCAGGAGAAAAACTGTTTTTT	CASSPVGPGEKLFF
NA	TRBJ1-6	NA	TRBV30	TGTGCCTGGAGTGCGTCCCAGGGGAAACACTTT	CAWSASQGKHF
NA	TRBJ1-3	NA	TRBV4-1	TGCGCCAGCAGCCCCAGTATAACGCAATCTGGAAACACCATATATTTT	CASSPSITQSGNTIYF
few	TRBJ1-1	TRBD1	TRBV16	TGTGCCAGCAGCCACGGACAGGGAGGGACCACTGAAGCTTTCTTT	CASSHGQGGTTEAFF
NA	TRBJ2-2	TRBD2	TRBV11-2	TGTGCCAGCAGCTTCCGGGGGGGCACCGGGGAGCTGTTTTTT	CASSFRGGTGELFF
NA	TRBJ1-1	TRBD1	TRBV5-4	TGTGCCAGCAAGGAGCGACAGGGCGGGACTGAAGCTTTCTTT	CASKERQGGTEAFF
NA	TRBJ1-2	TRBD1	TRBV3-1/TRBV3-2	TGTGCCAGCAGCCAGACGGACAGGGCCTATGGCTACACCTTC	CASSQTDRAYGYTF
NA	TRBJ2-7	NA	TRBV11-2	TGTGCCAGCAGCTCCGCTGGGACAAACTACGAGCAGTACTTC	CASSSAGTNYEQYF
NA	TRBJ2-5	NA	TRBV19	TGTGCCAGTAGTATAGATCTGGGCAGGGTCAAGACCCAGTACTTC	CASSIDLGRVKTQYF
NA	TRBJ1-2	NA	TRBV2	TGTGCCAGCCGCGGGACTGGGAATGGCTACACCTTC	CASRGTGNGYTF
NA	TRBJ1-4	NA	TRBV9	TGTGCCAGCAGTGGGACTTCTAATGAAAAACTGTTTTTT	CASSGTSNEKLFF
NA	TRBJ1-1	NA	TRBV28	TGTGCCAGCAGTTTAAGAGATGGCACTGAAGCTTTCTTT	CASSLRDGTEAFF
NA	TRBJ1-5	TRBD1	TRBV5-6	TGTGCCAGCAGCCCACAGGGGGCAAATCAGCCCCAGCATTTT	CASSPQGANQPQHF
NA	TRBJ1-2	NA	TRBV28	TGTGCCATCGACCCAGGACAGAGCTCTAACTATGGCTACACCTTC	CAIDPGQSSNYGYTF
NA	TRBJ1-2	TRBD1	TRBV9	TGTGCCAGCAGCGCGCGGACAGGCTATGGCTACACCTTC	CASSARTGYGYTF
NA	TRBJ1-4	NA	TRBV5-1	TGCGCCAGCAGCCGCGGGGGGGCCCGTGAAAAACTGTTTTTT	CASSRGGAREKLFF
NA	TRBJ1-1	NA	TRBV5-8	TGTGCCAGCAGCTTGGTTTTTTTCGGACAGATGAACACTGAAGCTTTCTTT	CASSLVFFGQMNTEAFF
NA	TRBJ1-1	NA	TRBV5-4	TGTGCCAGCAGCTTGGATCAAGCGAACACTGAAGCTTTCTTT	CASSLDQANTEAFF
NA	TRBJ1-5	TRBD1	TRBV5-3	TGTGCCAGAAGCTGGGACAGGCCATACAATCAGCCCCAGCATTTT	CARSWDRPYNQPQHF
NA	TRBJ2-3	NA	TRBV19	TGTGCCAGTAGTAGGCAGGGGAGGGGGGTCACAGATACGCAGTATTTT	CASSRQGRGVTDTQYF
few	TRBJ1-2	TRBD1	TRBV7-8	TGTGCCAGCAGCTTAGCCGGGACAGGGGGGTATGGCTACACCTTC	CASSLAGTGGYGYTF
NA	TRBJ1-6	TRBD1	TRBV4-2	TGTGCCAGCAGCCAAGCTACCGCCCACAGGGGGAATTCACCCCTCCACTTT	CASSQATAHRGNSPLHF
NA	TRBJ2-4	NA	TRBV28	TGTGCCAGCAGAACTCTCCAGGGAGGACTAGCCAAAAACATTCAGTACTTC	CASRTLQGGLAKNIQYF
few	TRBJ1-5	NA	TRBV10-3	TGTGCCATCAGTGAGAGGGCAGGGGAACAGCCCCAGCATTTT	CAISERAGEQPQHF
NA	TRBJ2-3	TRBD2	TRBV5-1	TGCGCCAGCAGCCCCCTTCCTAGCGGGGACACAGATACGCAGTATTTT	CASSPLPSGDTDTQYF
NA	TRBJ1-5	NA	TRBV12-3/TRBV12-4	TGTGCCAGCAGTTTGGCCCGCAATCAGCCCCAGCATTTT	CASSLARNQPQHF
NA	TRBJ2-3	NA	TRBV28	TGTGCCAGCAGTTCCAGGGGGGTTATCATAGATACGCAGTATTTT	CASSSRGVIIDTQYF
NA	TRBJ1-5	TRBD1	TRBV6-6	TGTGCCACAGGGACAGGGAACAATCAGCCCCAGCATTTT	CATGTGNNQPQHF
NA	TRBJ2-2	TRBD1	TRBV7-2	TGTGCCAGCAGCAACGGACAGGGGATGAGCACCGGGGAGCTGTTTTTT	CASSNGQGMSTGELFF
NA	TRBJ1-2	NA	TRBV18	TGTGCCAGCTCCTCCCTAGGACAGCCTCCTCTGATGAATAACTATGGCTACACCTTC	CASSSLGQPPLMNNYGYTF
NA	TRBJ2-5	TRBD1	TRBV9	TGTGCCAGCAGCGCCGGACCGGGACAGCAAGAGACCCAGTACTTC	CASSAGPGQQETQYF
NA	TRBJ1-4	TRBD1	TRBV6-5	TGTGCCAGCAGTTACTCGACAGGGATTGGTGAAAAACTGTTTTTT	CASSYSTGIGEKLFF
NA	TRBJ2-3	NA	TRBV9	TGTGCCAGCAGCGTGGCTATCGGCGGGAACACAGATACGCAGTATTTT	CASSVAIGGNTDTQYF